The present entry profiles one T cell receptor beta chain with its context. Its antigen is unknown. Researchers ran the PCR with 60 Vbeta and 13 Jbeta primers. Data came from immunoSEQ multiplex PCR; TCRdb stores just in-frame clones and leaves some out. The table shows some 150,000 clones, with roughly 80% occurring only once. The data were obtained in a study of cytomegalovirus exposure and HLA in healthy donors. Germline CDR1 is KGHSH and CDR2 is LQKENI. The CDR3 has 14 residues. The V segment lost 6 bases and the J segment 4 bases; nucleotides outside the gene matches: 5. Study-level findings and limits: For most TCR beta V segments, an earlier analysis put the productive rate at about 87% or about 30% of the time. In a later analysis, productive TCRs from donors in an Asian-associated ancestry cluster reportedly carried fewer N-insertions than the cohort mean. When analyzed later, a missense DCLRE1C variant was found to be linked to TCR beta V- and J-gene trimming. As a later analysis revealed, most CMV-associated TCR beta chains appeared HLA-restricted.

The rearrangement joins TRBV18 to TRBJ1-3, with 8 nucleotides matching TRBD1. The receptor comes from a male donor in good health and CMV-seronegative. Sequenced: PBMCs. The CDR3 reads CASSPGGLGNTIYF. The CDR3 bases are TGTGCCAGCTCGCCAGGGGGCCTCGGAAACACCATATATTTT. Full variable domain (outside the CDR3, taken from reference TRBV18 and TRBJ1-3): NAGVMQNPRHLVRRRGQEARLRCSPMKGHSHVYWYRQLPEEGLKFMVYLQKENIIDESGMPKERFSAEFPKEGPSILRIQQVVRGDSAAYFCASSPGGLGNTIYFGEGSWLTVV.